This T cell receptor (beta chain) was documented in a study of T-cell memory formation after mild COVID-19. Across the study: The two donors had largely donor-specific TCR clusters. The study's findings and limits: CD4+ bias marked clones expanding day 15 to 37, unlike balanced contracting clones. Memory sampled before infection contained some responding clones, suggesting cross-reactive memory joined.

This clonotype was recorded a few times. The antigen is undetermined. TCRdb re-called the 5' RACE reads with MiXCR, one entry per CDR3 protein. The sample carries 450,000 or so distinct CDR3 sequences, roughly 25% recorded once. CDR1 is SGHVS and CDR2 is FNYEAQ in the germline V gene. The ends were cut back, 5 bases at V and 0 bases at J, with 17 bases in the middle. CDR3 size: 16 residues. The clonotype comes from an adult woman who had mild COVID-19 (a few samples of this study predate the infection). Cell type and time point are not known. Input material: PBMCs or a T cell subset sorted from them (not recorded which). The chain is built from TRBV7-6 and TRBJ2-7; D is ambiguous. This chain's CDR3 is CASSQIPVPSSYEQYF. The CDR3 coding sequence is TGTGCCAGCAGCCAAATCCCCGTACCGAGCTCCTACGAGCAGTACTTC.